This T cell receptor beta chain was profiled in a study of T cells of healthy individuals. A single record per CDR3 protein comes from TCRdb applying MiXCR to the 5' RACE reads. The sample lists tens of thousands of distinct CDR3 sequences, roughly 15% seen once, with about 15% in the top ten. Germline assignment: CDR1 MNHEY and CDR2 SMNVEV (reference sequence). Trimming took 5 bases from V and 4 from J; bases not matched to a gene: 10. This CDR3 region has 16 residues. The sequence derives from a human donor in good health. The rearrangement joins TRBV27 to TRBJ2-1; 8 bases are a match to TRBD2. The CDR3 DNA reads TGTGCCAGCAGTACCTCAGCGGGAGAAGTTTACAATGAGCAGTTCTTC. Its protein product is CASSTSAGEVYNEQFF.